This T cell receptor beta chain was sequenced in a study of vaccination and CD4 T cells after COVID-19. About the study: Six men and four women formed the convalescents, two being Hispanic. Regarding the study as a whole: From a median of roughly 21 to 38, SARS-CoV-2-reactive clonotypes increased, though not significantly.

As regards this clonotype: The antigen is undetermined.

V was shortened by 3 bases and J by 5 bases, with 7 bases between the two germline ends. This CDR3 spans 13 amino acids. CDR1 MNHEY and CDR2 SVGAGI come from the germline V gene. Specified treatment: 10-day PBMC culture with coronavirus spike peptide pools or control peptides (ViraFEST assay). Isolation of CD4+ T cells by negative selection took place after roughly eleven days of culture. Sequencing of DNA taken from cultured CD4+ T cells relied on the Oncomine TCR Beta short-read assay. The template was genomic DNA from cultured CD4+ T cells. TCRdb re-called the PCR reads with MiXCR, one entry per CDR3 protein. The profile shows about 20,000 distinct CDR3 sequences, 43% of them singletons.

Source material: CD4+ T cells from blood, cultured in vitro. The V gene is TRBV6-5, the J gene TRBJ2-2; D perhaps matches TRBD1 (6 bases). The sequence was collected from a human donor who had recovered from COVID-19. Written as DNA, the CDR3 is TGTGCCAGCAGTTATAGGGGGACCGGGGAGCTGTTTTTT. Protein: CASSYRGTGELFF.